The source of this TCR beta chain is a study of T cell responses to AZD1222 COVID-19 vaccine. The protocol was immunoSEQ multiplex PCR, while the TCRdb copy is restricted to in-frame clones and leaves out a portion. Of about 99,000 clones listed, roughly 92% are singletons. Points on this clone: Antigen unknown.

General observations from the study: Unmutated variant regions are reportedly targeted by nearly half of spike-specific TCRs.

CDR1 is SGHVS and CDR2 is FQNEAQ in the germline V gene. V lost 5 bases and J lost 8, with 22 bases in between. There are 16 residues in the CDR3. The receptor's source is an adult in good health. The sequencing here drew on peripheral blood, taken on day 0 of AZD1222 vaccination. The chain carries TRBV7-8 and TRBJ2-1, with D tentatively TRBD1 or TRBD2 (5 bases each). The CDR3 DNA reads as TGTGCCAGCAGCGCGGCCGGGCCTCTCGGGGCCCATGAGCAGTTCTTC. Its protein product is CASSAAGPLGAHEQFF.